The 20 T cell receptor beta chains in this list originate from one sample, sequenced in a study of blood T cells in healthy people across ages. Using a J-beta primer mix together with a sample-barcoded 5' primer, a second PCR was run for roughly 6 to 11 cycles. TCRdb reprocessed the 5' RACE reads with MiXCR, giving one entry per CDR3 protein. This sample carries about 650,000 distinct CDR3 sequences, about 30% of them seen once, and the ten largest clones take 15%. The sample taken for sequencing was blood. The receptors were sampled from a woman aged 80 or older in good health.

The chain is built from TRBV6-1 and TRBJ2-4, with unresolved D. Germline values: CDR1 MNHNS, CDR2 SASEGT. This CDR3 has 15 residues. V was pared by 4 bases and J by 0 bases, with 10 bases between. The CDR3 region is CASSGQTLAKNIQYF. CDR3 bases: TGTGCCAGCAGTGGTCAGACGTTAGCCAAAAACATTCAGTACTTC.

This clonotype has a handful of counts. J is TRBJ1-1 and V is TRBV6-2 or TRBV6-3, with D hard to call. V was shortened by 7 bases and J by 2 bases, with 14 bases between the two germline ends. CDR3 length: 14 amino acids. CDR1 is MNHEY and CDR2 is SVGEGT in the germline V gene. CDR3 amino acids: CASTRTEANTEAFF. DNA for the CDR3: TGTGCCAGCACCCGGACCGAGGCTAACACTGAAGCTTTCTTT.

In regard to this clonotype: A clone one base away is much larger, so this may be a read error. CDR3 sequence: CASSLALRGVEAQYF. CDR3 bases: TGTGCCAGCAGCTTAGCACTGCGGGGGGTCGAGGCCCAGTACTTC. This chain uses TRBV7-2 with TRBJ2-7; TRBD2 agrees at 8 bases. The CDR3 loop spans 15 amino acids. The J segment lost 10 bases and the V segment lost 0 bases, leaving 11 bases of the junction unmatched. Germline-derived CDR1 and CDR2 are SGHTA and FQGNSA.

The chain carries TRBV6-2 or TRBV6-3 and TRBJ1-1; maybe TRBD1 (5 bases). Per the germline V gene, CDR1 is MNHEY and CDR2 is SVGEGT. Trimming took off 7 bases at V and 1 base at J, with 10 bases between the two ends. The CDR3 loop spans 13 amino acids. CDR3 residues: CASKNTGNTEAFF. The CDR3 nucleotides read TGTGCCAGCAAAAATACAGGGAACACTGAAGCTTTCTTT.

This clonotype was observed many times. The rearrangement joins TRBV24-1 to TRBJ2-3, with TRBD2 as a possible D gene (5 bases). CDR1 KGHDR and CDR2 SFDVKD come from the germline V gene. This CDR3 region has 13 residues. V was shortened by 7 bases and J by 2 bases, with 9 bases between the two germline ends. The CDR3 bases are TGTGCCACCAGGGACGGGAACACAGATACGCAGTATTTT. Encoded protein: CATRDGNTDTQYF.

With regard to this clonotype: A read error is possible here, since a much larger clone lies one base away. The chain has TRBV12-3 or TRBV12-4 and TRBJ2-3; possible D gene TRBD2, 6 bases. The CDR3 covers 12 residues. Deletions cut 2 bases from V and 14 bases from J, with 14 bases between. CDR3 sequence (DNA): TGTGCCAGCAGTTTATCGGAGGGCAAAAGGTATTTT. Amino acids: CASSLSEGKRYF.

This clonotype was found many times. The chain is built from TRBV6-2 or TRBV6-3 and TRBJ2-1; 14 bases agree with TRBD2. Germline trimming cut 6 bases from V and 8 bases from J; bases unmatched to any gene: 9. Germline CDR1 is MNHEY and CDR2 is SVGEGT. The CDR3 covers 16 residues. The CDR3 DNA sequence: TGTGCCAGCAGCTGGAGGACTAGCGGGGGGAGGGATGAGCAGTTCTTC. It specifies CASSWRTSGGRDEQFF.

This clonotype was observed at least ten times. J is TRBJ2-7 and V is TRBV4-1; no reliable D call. V was shortened by 0 bases and J by 3 bases, with 12 bases between the two germline ends. This CDR3 spans 15 amino acids. Germline CDR1 MGHRA, CDR2 YSYEKL. CDR3 amino acids: CASSQDSQNHYEQYF. CDR3 nucleotide sequence: TGCGCCAGCAGCCAAGACTCTCAGAACCACTACGAGCAGTACTTC.

There are many counts of this clonotype. V usage is TRBV20-1 and J usage is TRBJ2-3; D gene ambiguous. Germline CDR1 reads DFQATT; CDR2 reads SNEGSKA (reference sequence). CDR3 length: 12 amino acids. V lost 5 bases and J 2 bases, leaving 8 bases between the germline ends. The CDR3 reads CSADGSTDTQYF. Here the CDR3 DNA reads TGCAGTGCTGACGGCTCCACAGATACGCAGTATTTT.

Ten or more counts support this clonotype. The rearrangement uses TRBV20-1 and TRBJ2-3; no reliable D call. Germline V gives CDR1 DFQATT, CDR2 SNEGSKA (reference sequence). This CDR3 region has 14 residues. V lost 2 bases, J lost 2 bases, and 11 bases lay in between. The CDR3 sequence: CSARFPVNTDTQYF. The CDR3 DNA reads TGCAGTGCTAGATTCCCAGTGAACACAGATACGCAGTATTTT.

The rearrangement links TRBV15 to TRBJ1-1; D unresolved. Germline V gene lookup returns CDR1 LNHNV and CDR2 YYDKDF (reference sequence). V lost 0 bases, J lost 1 base, and 9 bases lay in between. The length of the CDR3 is 15 residues. CDR3 in amino acids: CATSRERLGNTEAFF. The DNA for the CDR3 is TGTGCCACCAGCAGAGAGAGGCTAGGGAACACTGAAGCTTTCTTT.

This clonotype was observed many times. This chain uses TRBV7-2 with TRBJ1-1, with a tentative D call TRBD1 (5 bases). The germline V gene encodes CDR1 SGHTA and CDR2 FQGNSA. The CDR3 has 14 amino acids. The V and J ends lost 2 bases and 4 bases respectively, with 11 bases between them. In DNA, the CDR3 is TGTGCCAGCAGCTTAAGCCAGGGCGGCACTGAAGCTTTCTTT. Translating gives CASSLSQGGTEAFF.

This clonotype was seen many times. The chain is built from TRBV7-2 and TRBJ2-2; no definite D call. CDR3 length: 14 residues. V lost 2 bases and J lost 0, with 4 bases in between. Germline V gene sequence: CDR1 SGHTA, CDR2 FQGNSA. CDR3 sequence reads: CASSLQPNTGELFF. The CDR3 DNA reads TGTGCCAGCAGCTTACAGCCGAACACCGGGGAGCTGTTTTTT.

This chain uses TRBV5-1 with TRBJ1-1, with D unresolved. Trimming cost V 0 bases and J 4 bases, with 16 bases left between them. From germline, CDR1 is SGHRS and CDR2 YFSETQ. This CDR3 is 16 amino acids long. The CDR3: CASSLVGGGYSTEAFF. CDR3 sequence (DNA): TGCGCCAGCAGCTTGGTGGGTGGAGGGTACAGCACTGAAGCTTTCTTT.

This chain uses TRBV7-2 with TRBJ2-5; 9 positions match TRBD2. Germline V lookup: CDR1 SGHTA, CDR2 FQGNSA. V trimming: 5 bases; J trimming: 5 bases; junction bases outside the gene matches: 6. The CDR3 totals 14 residues. CDR3 protein: CASSRGGARETQYF. Here the CDR3 DNA reads TGTGCCAGCAGCCGCGGGGGGGCGAGGGAGACCCAGTACTTC.

This clonotype has just a few counts. A much larger clonotype is one base distant, so this may be a read error. The V and J genes are TRBV3-1 and TRBJ2-5; the D call may be TRBD1 or TRBD2 (5 bases each). The germline CDR1 and CDR2 sequences are LGHDT and YNNKEL (reference sequence). V lost 1 base and J lost 5, with 14 bases in between. The CDR3 length is 15 residues. The CDR3 DNA reads TGTGCCAGCAGCCAAGCAAGAACTTGGGGGGAGACCCAGTACTTC. Residues: CASSQARTWGETQYF.

This clonotype was recorded many times. The chain has TRBV28 and TRBJ2-5; TRBD2 might be the D (6 bases). V shed 3 bases and J shed 2 bases, with 13 bases lying between them. CDR1 and CDR2 (germline): MDHEN, SYDVKM. This CDR3 is 15 amino acids long. Here the CDR3 reads CASSLVGGGQETQYF. In nucleotides, the CDR3 is TGTGCCAGCAGTTTGGTGGGAGGAGGGCAAGAGACCCAGTACTTC.

CDR3 coding DNA: TGTGCCAGCAGTCGCGATCGAAAGCGGGGGGGCACCTACAATGAGCAGTTCTTC. As protein: CASSRDRKRGGTYNEQFF. V and J are TRBV2 and TRBJ2-1; 10 nucleotides agree with TRBD2. This CDR3 contains 18 residues. Germline V gene sequence: CDR1 SNHLY, CDR2 FYNNEI. With 5 bases clipped from V and 2 bases from J, the junction kept 12 bases outside the gene matches.

This clonotype was seen many times. The CDR3 DNA reads as TGCAGTGTGCCAGGGAGCGCAGATACGCAGTATTTT. This gives the protein CSVPGSADTQYF. This sequence joins TRBV20-1 and TRBJ2-3; the D call may be TRBD1 or TRBD2 (5 bases each). The V end was cut by 7 bases, the J end by 4 bases, with 12 bases between. The CDR3 covers 12 residues. In germline, CDR1 is DFQATT, CDR2 SNEGSKA (reference sequence).

This clonotype turned up a few times. J is TRBJ2-1 and V is TRBV30; 8 nucleotides line up with TRBD2. The CDR3 totals 12 residues. The germline gives CDR1 GTSNPN, CDR2 SVGIG (reference sequence). V shed 8 bases and J 7 bases; nucleotides not matched to a gene: 7. The CDR3 region is CARSGGWNEQFF. The CDR3 region has the DNA TGTGCCCGGTCGGGGGGGTGGAATGAGCAGTTCTTC.